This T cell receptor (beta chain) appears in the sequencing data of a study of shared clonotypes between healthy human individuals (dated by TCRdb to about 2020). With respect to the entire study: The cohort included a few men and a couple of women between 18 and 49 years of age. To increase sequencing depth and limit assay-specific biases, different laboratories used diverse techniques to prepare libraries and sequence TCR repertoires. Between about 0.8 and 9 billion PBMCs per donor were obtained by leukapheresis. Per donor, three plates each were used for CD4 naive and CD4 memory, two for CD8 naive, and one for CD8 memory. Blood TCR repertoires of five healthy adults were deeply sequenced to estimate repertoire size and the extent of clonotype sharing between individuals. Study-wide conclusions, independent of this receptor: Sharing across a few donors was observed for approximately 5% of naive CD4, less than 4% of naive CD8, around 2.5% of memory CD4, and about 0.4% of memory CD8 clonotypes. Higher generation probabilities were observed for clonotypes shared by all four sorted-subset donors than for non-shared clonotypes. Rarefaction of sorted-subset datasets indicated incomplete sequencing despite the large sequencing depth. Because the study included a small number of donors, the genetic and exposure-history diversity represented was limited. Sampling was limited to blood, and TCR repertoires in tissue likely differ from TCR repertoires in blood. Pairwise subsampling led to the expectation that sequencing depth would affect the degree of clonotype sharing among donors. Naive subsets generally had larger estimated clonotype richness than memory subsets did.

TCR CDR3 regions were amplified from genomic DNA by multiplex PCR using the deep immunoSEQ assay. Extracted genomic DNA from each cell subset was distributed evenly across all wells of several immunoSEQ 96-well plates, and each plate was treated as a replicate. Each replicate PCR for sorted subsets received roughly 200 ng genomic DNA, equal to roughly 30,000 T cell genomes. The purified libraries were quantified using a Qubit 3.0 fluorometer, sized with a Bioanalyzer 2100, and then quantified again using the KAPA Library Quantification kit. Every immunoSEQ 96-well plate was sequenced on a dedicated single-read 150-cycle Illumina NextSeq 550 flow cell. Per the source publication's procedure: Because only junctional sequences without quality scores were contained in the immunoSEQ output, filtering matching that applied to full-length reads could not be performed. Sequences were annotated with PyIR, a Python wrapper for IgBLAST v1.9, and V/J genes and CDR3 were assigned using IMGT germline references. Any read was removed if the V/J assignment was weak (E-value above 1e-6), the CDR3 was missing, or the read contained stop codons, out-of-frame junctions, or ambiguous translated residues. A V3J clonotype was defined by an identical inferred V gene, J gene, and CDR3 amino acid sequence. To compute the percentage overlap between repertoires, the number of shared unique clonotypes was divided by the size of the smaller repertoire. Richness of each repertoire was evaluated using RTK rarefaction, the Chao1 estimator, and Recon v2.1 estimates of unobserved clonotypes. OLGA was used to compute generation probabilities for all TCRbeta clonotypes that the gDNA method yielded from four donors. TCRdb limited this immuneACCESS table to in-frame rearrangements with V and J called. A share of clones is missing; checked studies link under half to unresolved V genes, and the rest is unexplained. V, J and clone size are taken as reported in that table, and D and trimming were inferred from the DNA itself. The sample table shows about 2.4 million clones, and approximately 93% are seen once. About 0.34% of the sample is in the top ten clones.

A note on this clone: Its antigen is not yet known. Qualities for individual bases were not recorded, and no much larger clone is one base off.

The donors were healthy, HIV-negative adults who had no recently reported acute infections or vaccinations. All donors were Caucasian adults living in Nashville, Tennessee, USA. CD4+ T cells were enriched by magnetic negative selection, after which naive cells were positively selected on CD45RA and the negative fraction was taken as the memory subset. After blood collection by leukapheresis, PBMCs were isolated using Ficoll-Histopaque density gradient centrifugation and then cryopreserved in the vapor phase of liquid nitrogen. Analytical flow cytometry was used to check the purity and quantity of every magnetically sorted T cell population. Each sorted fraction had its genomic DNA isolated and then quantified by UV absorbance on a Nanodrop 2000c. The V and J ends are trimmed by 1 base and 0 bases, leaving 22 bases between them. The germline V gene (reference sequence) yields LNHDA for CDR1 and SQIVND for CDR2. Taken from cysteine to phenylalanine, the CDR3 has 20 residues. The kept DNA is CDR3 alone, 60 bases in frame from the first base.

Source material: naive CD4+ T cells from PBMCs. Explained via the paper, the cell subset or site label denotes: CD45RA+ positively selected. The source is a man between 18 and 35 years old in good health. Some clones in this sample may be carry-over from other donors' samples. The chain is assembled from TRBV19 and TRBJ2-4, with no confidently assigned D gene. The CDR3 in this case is CASSIGRNLGSLLAKNIQYF. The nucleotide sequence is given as TGTGCCAGTAGTATAGGAAGGAACCTGGGGTCACTACTAGCCAAAAACATTCAGTACTTC.